This T cell receptor beta chain was sequenced for a study of T-cell memory formation after mild COVID-19 (dated by TCRdb to the early 2020s). Looking at the study overall: Most TCR sequence clusters were specific to one of the two donors. T-cell clones expanding and contracting after mild COVID-19 in two donors were tracked by longitudinal TCRalpha and TCRbeta repertoire sequencing. The cohort comprised two young, previously healthy adult volunteers, one female and one male.

TCRdb lists the instrument as Illumina NovaSeq 6000. Using 5'RACE with constant-segment primers, TCRalpha and TCRbeta cDNA libraries were constructed, with sample barcodes and unique molecular identifiers added in the process. Trizol reagent was used to extract RNA from every sample. Amplification of the libraries took two PCR steps, and the second step added a second sample barcode plus Illumina TruSeq adapters. Sequencing of the libraries was done on an Illumina NovaSeq, producing 2 x 150 bp paired-end reads. Concerning the study's data processing: The reads were demultiplexed and collapsed into UMI-guided consensus sequences using migec v1.2.7. Using mixcr v2.1.11, the UMI consensuses were aligned to TRA and TRB V and J templates and assembled into clonotypes. A clonotype was counted as expanded or contracted only when both edgeR and NoisET called the clonotype significant, with the noise models trained on biological replicates. For edgeR calls, the thresholds were a false discovery rate-adjusted p below 0.01 and a log2 fold-change of 1. As an exploratory analysis of dynamics, max-normalized trajectories of the 1000 most abundant clonotypes were examined by PCA with hierarchical clustering. Each responding clone was given a CD4 or CD8 phenotype based on the CD4+ and CD8+ repertoires, which had been sequenced separately. TCRdb ran its own pipeline on the public reads, namely fastp trimming at Q25 and MiXCR clone calling, and kept in-frame beta chains. Duplicate CDR3 protein sequences are folded into a single record with the most common DNA and genes. The V and J calls here are based on TCRdb, not the publication. A total of hundreds of thousands of distinct CDR3 sequences appear in this sample, less than 9.5% of them only once. The ten top clones hold about 22% of the sample.

Summary of the overall study and its limitations: Contracting CD4+ clones were found mainly in CM and EM memory subsets, while CD8+ clones were enriched in EMRA. Some responding clones were detected in pre-infection memory, suggesting pre-existing cross-reactive memory T cells joined the SARS-CoV-2 response. The second-wave clones that peaked on day 37 were not confirmed to be SARS-CoV-2 specific. Balanced CD4/CD8 phenotypes were observed for clones contracting from day 15 to 85, whereas a bias towards CD4+ was observed for a second wave of clones expanding from day 15 to 37. Only a couple of mild cases were covered in the study, and larger cohorts including severe cases with pre-infection samples were considered necessary.

Taken from the germline V gene (reference sequence), the CDR1 and CDR2 loops are LGHDT and YNNKEL. Between the V and J ends, shortened by 1 base and 8 bases respectively, the junction contains 11 bases. The CDR3 contains 13 residues, cysteine and phenylalanine counted. Just the 39-base CDR3 DNA is kept, in frame starting at base 1. This clonotype was seen more than once but under ten times. Its antigen is not yet known. Per-base qualities were not stored, and no clone one base away is much larger. PBMCs were isolated by Ficoll-Paque density gradient centrifugation. This sequence was found in a man aged 18 to 35 who had mild COVID-19 (a few samples of this study predate the infection). The sample titles of this study are shuffled in the database, so cell type and time point are left out; the donor was told from shared clones. The sequenced sample consisted of PBMCs or a T cell subset sorted from them (not recorded which). This receptor chain uses TRBV3-1 and TRBJ1-1; the D gene is perhaps TRBD1, from 6 matching bases. The DNA reads TGTGCCAGCAGCCAAGGGGTCGGGGGCGAAGCTTTCTTT. It is translated as CASSQGVGGEAFF.